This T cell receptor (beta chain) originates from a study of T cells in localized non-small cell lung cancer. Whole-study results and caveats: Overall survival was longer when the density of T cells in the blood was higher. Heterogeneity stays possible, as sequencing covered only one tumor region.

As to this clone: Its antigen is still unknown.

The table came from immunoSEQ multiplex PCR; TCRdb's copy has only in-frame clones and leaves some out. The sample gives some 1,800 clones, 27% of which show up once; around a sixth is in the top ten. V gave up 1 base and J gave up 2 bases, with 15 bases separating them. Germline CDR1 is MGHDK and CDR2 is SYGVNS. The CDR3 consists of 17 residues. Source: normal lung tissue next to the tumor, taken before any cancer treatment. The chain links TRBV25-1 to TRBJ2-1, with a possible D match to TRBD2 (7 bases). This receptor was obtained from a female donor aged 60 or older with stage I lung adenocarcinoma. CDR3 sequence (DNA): TGTGCCAGCAGTGAATCGGGGGGCAGGGGCCCCTACAATGAGCAGTTCTTC. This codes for CASSESGGRGPYNEQFF.